This entry lists 18 T cell receptor beta chains sequenced from one sample in a study of CD8+ T cells in alopecia areata. cDNA reverse transcribed from extracted RNA served as the sequencing template. Measured with immunoSEQ multiplex PCR; TCRdb has only the in-frame clones, and not every one. Of over 95,000 clones in the sample, 56% were seen once. Regarding treatment: oral pan-JAK inhibitor, 5-10 mg twice daily. The source was CD4+ T cells sorted from blood, collected at week 24, from a patient treated with tofacitinib. All receptors derive from a human donor with alopecia areata.

In this sample, this clone turned up many times. The chain uses TRBV7-9 and TRBJ1-4; D gene ambiguous. Germline V gene sequence: CDR1 SEHNR, CDR2 FQNEAQ (reference sequence). The CDR3 runs 15 residues. V shed 5 bases and J shed 4 bases, with 14 bases lying between them. This CDR3 is CASSPKRRLNEKLFF. The CDR3 DNA reads as TGTGCCAGCAGCCCCAAGAGGCGTCTTAATGAAAAACTGTTTTTT.

This chain uses TRBV5-1 with TRBJ1-1, with D perhaps TRBD1 (6 bases). Germline CDR1 is SGHRS and CDR2 is YFSETQ. Between the trimmed V and J ends, which lost 1 base and 0 bases, there was a span of 10 bases. The CDR3 runs 15 residues. CDR3 coding DNA: TGCGCCAGCAGCTTGTCCGGGGGGCTGAACACTGAAGCTTTCTTT. Translation gives CASSLSGGLNTEAFF.

The rearrangement joins TRBV9 to TRBJ1-1, with D unresolved. Trimming stripped 3 bases from V and 3 bases from J, with 9 bases between. The CDR3 is made up of 13 amino acids. Per the germline V gene, CDR1 is SGDLS and CDR2 is YYNGEE. The CDR3 spells CASSAGRDTEAFF. Written as DNA, the CDR3 is TGTGCCAGCAGCGCCGGTAGGGACACTGAAGCTTTCTTT.

The chain has TRBV6-5 and TRBJ2-5, with D hard to call. Germline CDR1 reads MNHEY; CDR2 reads SVGAGI. Deletions cut 5 bases from V and 2 bases from J, with 9 bases between. The CDR3 covers 13 residues. DNA for the CDR3: TGTGCCAGCAGTCCTATAATACAAGAGACCCAGTACTTC. This translates into CASSPIIQETQYF.

This clone came up a few times. The gene calls are TRBV29-1 and TRBJ2-7; 9 bases match TRBD1. Per the germline V gene, CDR1 is SQVTM and CDR2 is ANQGSEA. Trimming took 7 bases from V and 3 from J; bases not matched to a gene: 7. The CDR3 length is 13 residues. CDR3 protein: CSAGTGRLYEQYF. DNA of the CDR3: TGCAGCGCGGGGACAGGGAGGCTCTACGAGCAGTACTTC.

V gene TRBV25-1 combines with J gene TRBJ2-7, with 7 bases lining up with TRBD2. V was clipped by 1 base and J by 13 bases; unmatched bases: 7. The CDR3 contains 12 residues. Germline-derived CDR1 and CDR2 are MGHDK and SYGVNS. CDR3 residues: CASSESTGGSYF. CDR3 coding DNA: TGTGCCAGCAGTGAATCCACGGGGGGATCATACTTC.

This clone occurred a few times. This chain joins TRBV29-1 and TRBJ2-2; 8 positions agree with TRBD2. Per germline, CDR1 SQVTM and CDR2 ANQGSEA. V lost 3 bases to trimming and J lost 4 bases; unmatched junction nucleotides: 7. CDR3 length equals 15 residues. The CDR3 DNA reads as TGCAGCGTTGAGCGGCGGGGGGCCCGCACCGGGGAGCTGTTTTTT. This sequence encodes CSVERRGARTGELFF.

The V and J genes are TRBV5-1 and TRBJ1-6; D is ambiguous. CDR3 length equals 14 residues. Trimming removed 0 bases at V and 9 bases at J, with 10 bases between. Germline CDR1 SGHRS, CDR2 YFSETQ. The CDR3 spells CASSLDQKSSPLHF. CDR3 DNA: TGCGCCAGCAGCTTGGACCAGAAGTCTTCACCCCTCCACTTT. Supplemented by reference TRBV5-1 and TRBJ1-6, the full variable domain reads KAGVTQTPRYLIKTRGQQVTLSCSPISGHRSVSWYQQTPGQGLQFLFEYFSETQRNKGNFPGRFSGRQFSNSRSEMNVSTLELGDSALYLCASSLDQKSSPLHFGNGTRLTVT.

The chain links TRBV7-8 to TRBJ2-1, with 10 bases identical to TRBD2. The CDR3 totals 16 residues. Germline V CDR1 and CDR2: SGHVS, FQNEAQ. V was clipped by 4 bases and J by 4 bases; unmatched bases: 7. For the CDR3, the DNA is TGTGCCAGCAGCTCTTCAGCGGGGGGGATGTACAATGAGCAGTTCTTC. Protein: CASSSSAGGMYNEQFF.

The sample holds a few counts of this clone. V gene TRBV15 combines with J gene TRBJ1-5, with 9 bases fitting TRBD1. J lost 6 bases, V lost 3 bases, and 0 bases had no gene match. The CDR3 has 13 amino acids. CDR1 and CDR2 (germline): LNHNV, YYDKDF (reference sequence). The CDR3 here is CATSRDRGQPQHF. The CDR3 coding sequence is TGTGCCACCAGCAGGGACAGGGGTCAGCCCCAGCATTTT. The full variable domain, rest sourced from reference TRBV15 and TRBJ1-5, is DAMVIQNPRYQVTQFGKPVTLSCSQTLNHNVMYWYQQKSSQAPKLLFHYYDKDFNNEADTPDNFQSRRPNTSFCFLDIRSPGLGDTAMYLCATSRDRGQPQHFGDGTRLSIL.

The rearrangement joins TRBV5-1 to TRBJ2-7; no definite D call. CDR1 is SGHRS, CDR2 YFSETQ, per germline. The length of the CDR3 is 14 residues. The ends were cut back, 0 bases at V and 5 bases at J, with 12 bases in the middle. The CDR3 nucleotides read TGCGCCAGCAGCTTGGCCAGACCCCAAAACGAGCAGTACTTC. As protein: CASSLARPQNEQYF.

The genes are TRBV7-3 and TRBJ2-5; TRBD1 might be the D (6 bases). In germline, CDR1 is SGHTA, CDR2 FQGTGA. The V and J ends lost 6 bases and 2 bases respectively, with 10 bases between them. There are 13 residues in the CDR3. The CDR3 is CASSVGQQETQYF. The CDR3 DNA reads as TGTGCCAGCAGTGTAGGACAGCAAGAGACCCAGTACTTC. Variable domain in full (rest from reference TRBV7-3 and TRBJ2-5): GAGVSQTPSNKVTEKGKYVELRCDPISGHTALYWYRQSLGQGPEFLIYFQGTGAADDSGLPNDRFFAVRPEGSVSTLKIQRTERGDSAVYLCASSVGQQETQYFGPGTRLLVL.

This clone was observed a handful of times. This chain links TRBV11-2 with TRBJ1-1; D is uncertain. The CDR3 contains 14 residues. CDR1 and CDR2 from the germline V gene are SGHAT and FQNNGV. V was shortened by 6 bases and J by 2 bases, with 13 bases between the two germline ends. Here the CDR3 reads CASRPTTVNTEAFF. The CDR3 DNA sequence: TGTGCCAGCAGGCCAACGACGGTCAACACTGAAGCTTTCTTT.

This chain connects TRBV7-2 to TRBJ2-7; D possibly matches TRBD1 or TRBD2 (6 bases each). Between the trimmed V and J ends, which lost 0 bases and 0 bases, there was a span of 9 bases. In germline, CDR1 is SGHTA, CDR2 FQGNSA. The CDR3 has 15 amino acids. The CDR3 region has the DNA TGTGCCAGCAGCTTAGCAGGGGGGCCCTCCTACGAGCAGTACTTC. Translation: CASSLAGGPSYEQYF.

The J gene is TRBJ2-3, the V gene TRBV19, with no clear D. Between the trimmed V and J ends, which lost 3 bases and 3 bases, there was a span of 10 bases. CDR3 length: 14 residues. Germline CDR1 is LNHDA and CDR2 is SQIVND (reference sequence). CDR3 sequence reads: CASSIGPRTDTQYF. In DNA form, the CDR3 reads TGTGCCAGTAGTATTGGGCCGCGGACAGATACGCAGTATTTT.

J is TRBJ2-5 and V is TRBV29-1, with TRBD2 identical over 14 bases. Per the germline V gene, CDR1 is SQVTM and CDR2 is ANQGSEA. V dropped 5 bases and J dropped 1; count of bases not matched to a gene: 6. The CDR3 runs 16 residues. The DNA for the CDR3 is TGCAGCGTTCTAGGACTAGCGGGGGGTCCCCAAGAGACCCAGTACTTC. This sequence encodes CSVLGLAGGPQETQYF.

Only a few counts were recorded for this clone. The chain is built from TRBV19 and TRBJ2-3; 7 positions match TRBD1. CDR1 is LNHDA, CDR2 SQIVND, per germline (reference sequence). The V segment lost 3 bases and the J segment 0 bases; nucleotides outside the gene matches: 3. The CDR3 is 15 residues long. Here the CDR3 DNA reads TGTGCCAGTAGTATCGGGACAGCTAGCACAGATACGCAGTATTTT. Its protein product is CASSIGTASTDTQYF.

This clone was seen once. V is TRBV7-3 and J is TRBJ2-2; a weak D match, TRBD2 (7 bases). Germline V gene sequence: CDR1 SGHTA, CDR2 FQGTGA. The CDR3 runs 15 residues. Trimming cost V 3 bases and J 5 bases, with 13 bases left between them. The CDR3 nucleotides read TGTGCCAGCAGCTTTTCCGGGGGGCAAACCGGGGAGCTGTTTTTT. Protein sequence: CASSFSGGQTGELFF.